This TCR beta chain appears in the sequencing data of a study of T cell responses to AZD1222 COVID-19 vaccine (dated by TCRdb to the early 2020s). A note on the overall study: AZD1222 recipients given second doses at about 4 weeks or at about 12 weeks were pooled, since spike-specific TCR depth and breadth were not found to differ between the two schedules. TCR sequencing was performed for roughly 240 trial participants, of whom about 210 were given two doses of AZD1222 and around 25 were given two doses of MenACWY control vaccine. Trial participants were enrolled by age into subgroups of 18-55, 56-69 and 70-plus years, and 148, 28 and 57 TCR-sequenced participants, respectively, were included in these subgroups. What the work shows at the level of the full study, not this receptor alone: Participants were mostly white British, with more females than males. The authors suggested clonal diversity may have been underestimated. CD4 TCRs associated with the vaccine covered the entire spike protein, and the dominant responses were in regions 160-218 and 743-854. The 56-69-year group was small, and its depth increase did not reach significance, likely because of low power. Conclusions about previously exposed vaccinees were limited because only 5 or 6 AZD1222 recipients were SARS-CoV-2 seropositive at baseline. No day 14 peak-response samples were available, so repertoires were characterized only after the peak T cell response. After two AZD1222 doses, both the breadth and the depth of spike-specific TCRs were significantly higher than at day 0 and than in MenACWY recipients. Nearly half of unique spike-specific TCRs reportedly recognized epitopes outside regions mutated in the B.1.351 and B.1.1.7 variants.

With regard to this clone: Its antigen target is currently unknown. No quality values exist for individual bases; no much larger clone is one base distant.

The CDR3 covers 13 residues, taking in both the cysteine and the phenylalanine. The DNA shown is the 39-base CDR3, in frame from base 1. V lost 3 bases and J lost 0 bases; the stretch between them is 6 bases long. From a lookup of the germline V gene (reference sequence), CDR1 and CDR2 are SGHNT and YYREEE. The time point label, as the study defines it: baseline before first vaccination. Vaccinee samples were obtained from the UK trials COV001 and COV002, which included a single-blind randomized controlled phase 2/3 trial of AZD1222 (ChAdOx1 nCoV-19) in healthy adults. For TCRbeta chain sequencing, PBMC samples from trial participants were taken at day 0 and at day 28 after the second dose. The CDR3 regions of human TCRbeta chains were analyzed by immunosequencing. On the study's bioinformatics: Repertoire TCRs were matched against a reference library of SARS-CoV-2-specific TCRs generated with the MIRA antigen-specificity platform. Breadth meant the fraction of unique TCRs that were SARS-CoV-2-associated, whereas depth meant the fraction of total T cells that were SARS-CoV-2-associated. Each spike-specific TCR was assigned to its reactive spike region and to a CD4 or CD8 class using the MIRA data. Log10-transformed breadth and depth values were compared by one-way ANOVA with Sidak's multiple comparisons tests. TCRdb provides this immuneACCESS table in a form limited to in-frame rearrangements. Some clones are lacking; in checked studies, under half of them reflect an unresolved V gene, and why the rest are absent is not known. V and J calls plus clone size are reproduced from that table; the DNA served to infer D and trimming. The table for this sample lists 150,000 to 200,000 clones; 90% to 95% of them were counted only once. Roughly 10% of the sample is held by the ten biggest clonotypes.

The origin of this receptor is an adult in good health. The sequenced sample was peripheral blood, obtained on day 0 of AZD1222 vaccination. The rearranged segments are TRBV5-4 and TRBJ1-1; the D gene is perhaps TRBD1, from 5 matching bases. DNA sequence: TGTGCCAGCAGCTGGGACGTGAACACTGAAGCTTTCTTT. It encodes CASSWDVNTEAFF.